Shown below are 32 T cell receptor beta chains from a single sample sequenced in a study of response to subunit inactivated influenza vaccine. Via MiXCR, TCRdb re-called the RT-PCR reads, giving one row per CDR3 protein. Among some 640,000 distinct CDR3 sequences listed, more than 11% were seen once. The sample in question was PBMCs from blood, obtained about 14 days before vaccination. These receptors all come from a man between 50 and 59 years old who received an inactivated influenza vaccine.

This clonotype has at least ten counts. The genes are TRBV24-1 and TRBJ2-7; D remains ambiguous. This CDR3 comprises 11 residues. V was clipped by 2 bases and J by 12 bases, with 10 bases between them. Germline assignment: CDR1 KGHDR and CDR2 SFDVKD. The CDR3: CATSDSQVWYF. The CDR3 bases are TGTGCCACCAGTGATTCCCAGGTATGGTACTTC.

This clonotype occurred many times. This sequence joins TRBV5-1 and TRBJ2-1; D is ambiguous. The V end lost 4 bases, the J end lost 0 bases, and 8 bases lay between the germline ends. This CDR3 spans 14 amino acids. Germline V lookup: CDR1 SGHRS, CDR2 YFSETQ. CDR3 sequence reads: CASSIQSSYNEQFF. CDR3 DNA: TGCGCCAGCAGCATACAGAGCTCCTACAATGAGCAGTTCTTC.

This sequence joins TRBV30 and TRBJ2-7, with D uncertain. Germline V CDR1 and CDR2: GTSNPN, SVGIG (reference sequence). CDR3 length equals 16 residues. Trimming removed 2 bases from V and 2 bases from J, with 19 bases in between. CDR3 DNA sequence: TGTGCCTGGAGTCCCGCCTTAAGAAAGCTGGCCTACGAGCAGTACTTC. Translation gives CAWSPALRKLAYEQYF.

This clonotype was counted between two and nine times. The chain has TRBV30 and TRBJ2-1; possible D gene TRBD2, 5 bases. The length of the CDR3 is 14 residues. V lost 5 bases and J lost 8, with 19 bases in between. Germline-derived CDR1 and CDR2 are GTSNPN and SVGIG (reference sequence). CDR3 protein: CAWSSDSGPYEQFF. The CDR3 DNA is TGTGCCTGGTCATCGGACTCCGGTCCCTATGAGCAGTTCTTC. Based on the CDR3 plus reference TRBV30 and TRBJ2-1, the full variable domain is SQTIHQWPATLVQPVGSPLSLECTVEGTSNPNLYWYRQAAGRGLQLLFYSVGIGQISSEVPQNLSASRPQDRQFILSSKKLLLSDSGFYLCAWSSDSGPYEQFFGPGTRLTVL.

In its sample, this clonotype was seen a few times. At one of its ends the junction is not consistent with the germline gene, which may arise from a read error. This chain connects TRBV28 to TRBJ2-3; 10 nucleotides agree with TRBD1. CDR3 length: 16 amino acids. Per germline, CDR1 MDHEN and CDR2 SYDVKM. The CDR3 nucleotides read TGTGCCAGCAGTACTCCGGGACAGGGGAGCAAAGATACGCAGTATTTT. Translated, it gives CASSTPGQGSKDTQYF.

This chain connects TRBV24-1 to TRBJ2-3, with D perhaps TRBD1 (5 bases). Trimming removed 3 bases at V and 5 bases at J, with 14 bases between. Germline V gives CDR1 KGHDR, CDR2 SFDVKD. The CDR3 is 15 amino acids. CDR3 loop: CATSDSFGAGDTQYF. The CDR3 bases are TGTGCCACCAGTGATAGCTTTGGGGCCGGAGATACGCAGTATTTT.

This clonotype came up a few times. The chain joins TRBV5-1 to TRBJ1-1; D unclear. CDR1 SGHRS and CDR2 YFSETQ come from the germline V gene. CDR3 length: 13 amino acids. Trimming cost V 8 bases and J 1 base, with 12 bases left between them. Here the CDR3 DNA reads TGCGCCAGTCAACAGCATGAGAACACTGAAGCTTTCTTT. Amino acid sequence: CASQQHENTEAFF.

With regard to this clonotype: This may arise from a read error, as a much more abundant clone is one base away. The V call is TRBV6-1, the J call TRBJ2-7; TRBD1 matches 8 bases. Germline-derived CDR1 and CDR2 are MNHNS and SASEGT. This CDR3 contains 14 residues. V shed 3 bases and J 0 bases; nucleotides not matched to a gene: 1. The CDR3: CASSEGQASYEQYF. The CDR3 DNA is TGTGCCAGCAGTGAGGGACAGGCCTCCTACGAGCAGTACTTC.

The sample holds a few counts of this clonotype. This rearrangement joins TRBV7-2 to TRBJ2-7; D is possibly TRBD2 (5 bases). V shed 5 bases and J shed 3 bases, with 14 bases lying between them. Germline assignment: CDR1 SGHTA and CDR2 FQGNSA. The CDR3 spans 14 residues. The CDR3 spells CASSPGVAFYEQYF. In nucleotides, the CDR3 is TGTGCCAGCAGCCCCGGGGTGGCCTTCTACGAGCAGTACTTC.

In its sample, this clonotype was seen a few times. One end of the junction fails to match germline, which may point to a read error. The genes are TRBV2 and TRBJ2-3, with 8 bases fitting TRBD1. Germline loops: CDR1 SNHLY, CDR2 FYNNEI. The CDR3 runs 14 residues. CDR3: CATQQGEGTYTQYF. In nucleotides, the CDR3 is TGTGCCACACAACAGGGGGAAGGCACATATACGCAGTATTTT. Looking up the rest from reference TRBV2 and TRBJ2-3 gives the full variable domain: EPEVTQTPSHQVTQMGQEVILRCVPISNHLYFYWYRQILGQKVEFLVSFYNNEISEKSEIFDDQFSVERPDGSNFTLKIRSTKLEDSAMYFCATQQGEGTYTQYFGPGTRLTVL.

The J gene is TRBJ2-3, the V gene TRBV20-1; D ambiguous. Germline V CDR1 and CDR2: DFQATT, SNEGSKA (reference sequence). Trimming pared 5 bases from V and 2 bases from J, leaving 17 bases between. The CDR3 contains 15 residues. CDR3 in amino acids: CSAYRSSLDTDTQYF. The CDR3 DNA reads TGCAGTGCTTACCGATCGTCCCTGGACACAGATACGCAGTATTTT.

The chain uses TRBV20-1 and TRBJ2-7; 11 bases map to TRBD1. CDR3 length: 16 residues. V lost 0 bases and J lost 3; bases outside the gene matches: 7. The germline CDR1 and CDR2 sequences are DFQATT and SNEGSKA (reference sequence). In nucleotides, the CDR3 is TGCAGTGCTAGAGAACAATCCGGGACAGGGGGCTACGAGCAGTACTTC. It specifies CSAREQSGTGGYEQYF.

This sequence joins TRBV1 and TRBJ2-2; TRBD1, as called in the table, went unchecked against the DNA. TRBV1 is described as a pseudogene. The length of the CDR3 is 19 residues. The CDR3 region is CTSSPGRGVVGGNTGELFF. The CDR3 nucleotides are TGCACCAGCAGCCCAGGACGGGGGGTCGTAGGGGGGAACACCGGGGAGCTGTTTTTT.

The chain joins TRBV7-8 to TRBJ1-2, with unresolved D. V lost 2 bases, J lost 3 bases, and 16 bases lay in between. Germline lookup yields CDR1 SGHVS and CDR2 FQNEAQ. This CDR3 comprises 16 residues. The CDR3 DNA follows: TGTGCCAGCAGCTTATTCGTGTTAGGGCCAGACTATGGCTACACCTTC. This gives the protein CASSLFVLGPDYGYTF.

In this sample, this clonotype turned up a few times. In nucleotides, the CDR3 is TGTGCCAGCAGCCCCGGGGGTGGGCATCTCTACGAGCAGTACTTC. Translating it yields CASSPGGGHLYEQYF. The chain employs TRBV5-6 and TRBJ2-7; D possibly corresponds to TRBD2 (6 bases). V shed 4 bases and J shed 3 bases, with 17 bases lying between them. The CDR3 extends over 15 amino acids. Germline-derived CDR1 and CDR2 are SGHDT and YYEEEE.

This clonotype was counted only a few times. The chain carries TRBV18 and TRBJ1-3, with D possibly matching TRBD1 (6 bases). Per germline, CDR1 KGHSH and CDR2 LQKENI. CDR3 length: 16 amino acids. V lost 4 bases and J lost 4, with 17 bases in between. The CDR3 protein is CASSLKPTGSGNTIYF. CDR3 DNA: TGTGCCAGCTCACTAAAACCTACAGGGTCCGGAAACACCATATATTTT.

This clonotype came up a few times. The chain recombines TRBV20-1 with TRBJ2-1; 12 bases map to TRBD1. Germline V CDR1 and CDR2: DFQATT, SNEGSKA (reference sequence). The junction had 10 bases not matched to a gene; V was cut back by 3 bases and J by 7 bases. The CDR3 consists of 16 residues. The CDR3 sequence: CSARGPGTGGLNEQFF. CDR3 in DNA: TGCAGTGCTAGGGGACCCGGGACAGGGGGCCTGAATGAGCAGTTCTTC.

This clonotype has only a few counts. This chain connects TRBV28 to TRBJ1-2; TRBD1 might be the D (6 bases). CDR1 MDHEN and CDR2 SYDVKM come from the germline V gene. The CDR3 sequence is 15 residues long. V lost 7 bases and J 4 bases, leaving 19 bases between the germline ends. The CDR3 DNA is TGTGCCAGCACAAAAGGGGGGACGCCGACCTATGGCTACACCTTC. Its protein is CASTKGGTPTYGYTF.

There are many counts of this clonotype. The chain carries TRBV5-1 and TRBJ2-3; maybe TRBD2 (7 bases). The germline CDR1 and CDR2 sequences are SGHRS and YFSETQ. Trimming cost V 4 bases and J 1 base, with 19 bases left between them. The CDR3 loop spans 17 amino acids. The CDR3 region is CASSQRGGGAGTDTQYF. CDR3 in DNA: TGCGCCAGCAGCCAACGAGGGGGGGGCGCCGGCACAGATACGCAGTATTTT.

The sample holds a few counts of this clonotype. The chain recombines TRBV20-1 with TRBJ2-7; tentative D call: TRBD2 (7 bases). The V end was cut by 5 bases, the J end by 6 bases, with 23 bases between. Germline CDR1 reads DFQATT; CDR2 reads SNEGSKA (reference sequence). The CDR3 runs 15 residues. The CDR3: CSARSSGGLFSEQYF. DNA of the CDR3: TGCAGTGCTCGCAGTTCCGGGGGGCTTTTTAGCGAGCAGTACTTC.

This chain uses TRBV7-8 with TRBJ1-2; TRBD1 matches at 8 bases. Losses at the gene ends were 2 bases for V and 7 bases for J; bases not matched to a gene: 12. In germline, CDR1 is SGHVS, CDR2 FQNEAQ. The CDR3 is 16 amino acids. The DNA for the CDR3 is TGTGCCAGCAGCTTAAGCGGGACAGGCTTTGGAGGTGGCTACACCTTC. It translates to CASSLSGTGFGGGYTF. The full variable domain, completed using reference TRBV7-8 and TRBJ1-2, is GAGVSQSPRYKVAKRGQDVALRCDPISGHVSLFWYQQALGQGPEFLTYFQNEAQLDKSGLPSDRFFAERPEGSVSTLKIQRTQQEDSAVYLCASSLSGTGFGGGYTFGSGTRLTVV.

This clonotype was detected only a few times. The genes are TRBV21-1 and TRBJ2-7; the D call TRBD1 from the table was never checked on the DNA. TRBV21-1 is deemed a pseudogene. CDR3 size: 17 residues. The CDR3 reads CASSKNSQAGDSYEQYF. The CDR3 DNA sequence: TGTGCCAGCAGCAAAAACTCCCAGGCAGGGGACTCCTACGAGCAGTACTTC.

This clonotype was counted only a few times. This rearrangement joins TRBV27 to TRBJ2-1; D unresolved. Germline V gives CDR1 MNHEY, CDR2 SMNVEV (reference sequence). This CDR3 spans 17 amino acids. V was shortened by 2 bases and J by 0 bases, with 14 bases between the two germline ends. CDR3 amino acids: CASSLALRSDSYNEQFF. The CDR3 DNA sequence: TGTGCCAGCAGTTTAGCATTAAGAAGCGACTCCTACAATGAGCAGTTCTTC.

Written as DNA, the CDR3 is TGCGCCAGCAGCCGTGGGACGGGGGCGCGGGCTTTCTTT. This sequence encodes CASSRGTGARAFF. This chain joins TRBV5-1 and TRBJ1-1; a weak D match, TRBD1 (6 bases). CDR1 SGHRS and CDR2 YFSETQ come from the germline V gene. The V and J ends lost 4 bases and 11 bases respectively, with 18 bases between them. The CDR3 runs 13 residues.

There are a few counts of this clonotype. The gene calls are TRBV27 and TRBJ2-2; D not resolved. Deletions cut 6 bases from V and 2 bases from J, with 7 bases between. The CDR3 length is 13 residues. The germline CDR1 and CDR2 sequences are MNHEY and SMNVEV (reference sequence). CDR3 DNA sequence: TGTGCCAGCAGACGTCACAACACCGGGGAGCTGTTTTTT. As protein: CASRRHNTGELFF.

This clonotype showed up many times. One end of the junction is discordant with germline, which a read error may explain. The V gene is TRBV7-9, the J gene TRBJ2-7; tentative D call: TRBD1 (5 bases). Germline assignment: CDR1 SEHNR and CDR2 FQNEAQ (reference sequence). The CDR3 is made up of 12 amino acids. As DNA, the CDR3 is TGCGCCAGCAGCTCCAGGGTTTACGAGCAGTACTTC. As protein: CASSSRVYEQYF.

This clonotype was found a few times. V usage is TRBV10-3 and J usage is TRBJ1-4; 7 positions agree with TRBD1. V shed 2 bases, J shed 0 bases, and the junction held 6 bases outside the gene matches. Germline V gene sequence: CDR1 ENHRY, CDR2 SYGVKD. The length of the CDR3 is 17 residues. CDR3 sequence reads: CAISEGTAFATNEKLFF. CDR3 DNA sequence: TGTGCCATCAGTGAGGGGACAGCGTTTGCAACTAATGAAAAACTGTTTTTT.

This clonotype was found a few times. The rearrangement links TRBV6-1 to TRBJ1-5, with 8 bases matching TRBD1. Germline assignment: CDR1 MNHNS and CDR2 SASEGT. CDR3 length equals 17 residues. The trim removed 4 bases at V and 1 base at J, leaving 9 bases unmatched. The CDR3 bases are TGTGCCAGCAGTGCAGATTCAGGGGGCCGGAGCAATCAGCCCCAGCATTTT. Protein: CASSADSGGRSNQPQHF.

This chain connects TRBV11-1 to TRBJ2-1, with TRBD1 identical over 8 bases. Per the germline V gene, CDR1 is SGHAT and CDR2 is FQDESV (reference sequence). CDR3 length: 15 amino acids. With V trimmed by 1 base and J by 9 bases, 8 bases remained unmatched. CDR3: CASSLEGAGGIEQFF. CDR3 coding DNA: TGTGCCAGCAGCTTAGAGGGTGCAGGGGGCATTGAGCAGTTCTTC. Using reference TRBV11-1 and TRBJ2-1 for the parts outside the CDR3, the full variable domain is EAEVAQSPRYKITEKSQAVAFWCDPISGHATLYWYRQILGQGPELLVQFQDESVVDDSQLPKDRFSAERLKGVDSTLKIQPAELGDSAMYLCASSLEGAGGIEQFFGPGTRLTVL.

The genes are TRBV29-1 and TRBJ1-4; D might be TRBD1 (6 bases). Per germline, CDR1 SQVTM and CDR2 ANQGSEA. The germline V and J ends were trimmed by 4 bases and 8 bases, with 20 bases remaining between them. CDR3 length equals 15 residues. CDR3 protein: CSVAEQGSGPEKLFF. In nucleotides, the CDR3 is TGCAGCGTTGCCGAACAGGGCTCAGGACCAGAAAAACTGTTTTTT.

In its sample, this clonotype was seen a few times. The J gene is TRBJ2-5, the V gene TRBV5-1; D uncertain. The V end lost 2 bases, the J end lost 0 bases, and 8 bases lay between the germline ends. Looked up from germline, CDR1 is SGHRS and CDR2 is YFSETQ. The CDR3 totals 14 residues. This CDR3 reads CASSFPGNQETQYF. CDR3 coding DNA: TGCGCCAGCAGCTTCCCAGGAAACCAAGAGACCCAGTACTTC.

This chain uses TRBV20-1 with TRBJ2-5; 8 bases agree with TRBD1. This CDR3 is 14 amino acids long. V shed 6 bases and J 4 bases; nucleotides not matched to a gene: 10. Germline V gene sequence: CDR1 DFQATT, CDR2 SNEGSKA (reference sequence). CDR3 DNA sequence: TGCAGTGCCACGATATCGACAGGGGTAGAGACCCAGTACTTC. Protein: CSATISTGVETQYF.